Listed here are 5 T cell receptor beta chains from one sample, sequenced in a study of shared clonotypes between healthy human individuals. The data were produced by immunoSEQ multiplex PCR, yet TCRdb's version contains in-frame clones alone and is incomplete. The table lists under 750,000 clones, around 70% of them singletons, with around 1.7% in the top ten. The sequenced sample was memory CD4+ T cells sorted from blood. The subset: CD45RA-negative fraction. These receptors were taken from a woman younger than 45 in good health.

The V and J genes are TRBV19 and TRBJ1-2; D ambiguous. CDR3 size: 14 residues. Per germline, CDR1 LNHDA and CDR2 SQIVND (reference sequence). V was clipped by 6 bases and J by 0 bases, with 11 bases between them. The CDR3 nucleotides read TGTGCCAGTAGGGACGGACGTTCTAACTATGGCTACACCTTC. This translates into CASRDGRSNYGYTF.

This chain joins TRBV4-2 and TRBJ2-1; no firm D call. Germline V lookup: CDR1 LGHNA, CDR2 YNFKEQ. V lost 1 base and J 8 bases, leaving 15 bases between the germline ends. The CDR3 extends over 15 amino acids. DNA for the CDR3: TGTGCCAGCAGCCAAGGCTCCCCAGGAGAACATGAGCAGTTCTTC. This codes for CASSQGSPGEHEQFF.

This chain links TRBV5-1 with TRBJ2-1; D is undetermined. V dropped 0 bases and J dropped 8 bases, with 12 bases sitting between them. The CDR3 extends over 14 amino acids. Germline assignment: CDR1 SGHRS and CDR2 YFSETQ. DNA of the CDR3: TGCGCCAGCAGCTTGGCCCAGAGTGGGGATGAGCAGTTCTTC. Its protein is CASSLAQSGDEQFF.

The CDR3 bases are TGTGCCAGCAGCACAGGGGGCACTGCCAAAAACATTCAGTACTTC. Translating it yields CASSTGGTAKNIQYF. This chain links TRBV28 with TRBJ2-4, with 9 bases identical to TRBD1. Germline loops: CDR1 MDHEN, CDR2 SYDVKM. The V segment lost 6 bases and the J segment 1 base; nucleotides outside the gene matches: 4. The CDR3 runs to 15 residues.

This chain joins TRBV15 and TRBJ1-5, with TRBD1 identical over 8 bases. CDR1 is LNHNV, CDR2 YYDKDF, per germline (reference sequence). The length of the CDR3 is 19 residues. V shed 0 bases, J shed 1 base, and the junction held 11 bases outside the gene matches. In DNA, the CDR3 is TGTGCCACCAGCAGAGAGAGTTATAGACAGGGGCGGAGCAATCAGCCCCAGCATTTT. This sequence encodes CATSRESYRQGRSNQPQHF.